The 27 T cell receptor beta chains presented below share a single source sample, sequenced in a study of shared T cell receptors in the human thymus. TCRdb's table, derived via immunoSEQ multiplex PCR, lists solely in-frame clones and lacks some. The sample lists some 700,000 clones, around 87% occurring once. Another study also made use of these data, one on human thymus T cells.

The sample consisted of thymocytes. The receptors come from a boy younger than two with a congenital heart defect.

The chain recombines TRBV28 with TRBJ2-7; TRBD1 might be the D (6 bases). From germline, CDR1 is MDHEN and CDR2 SYDVKM. This CDR3 is 14 amino acids long. V was clipped by 6 bases and J by 0 bases, with 12 bases between them. The CDR3 loop reads CASSRDTYSYEQYF. CDR3 DNA: TGTGCCAGCAGCCGGGACACCTACTCCTACGAGCAGTACTTC.

The V and J genes are TRBV7-2 and TRBJ2-3, with D possibly TRBD1 on 6 matching bases. The CDR3 is made up of 15 amino acids. V gave up 5 bases and J gave up 0 bases, with 12 bases separating them. Per the germline V gene, CDR1 is SGHTA and CDR2 is FQGNSA. In nucleotides, the CDR3 is TGTGCCAGCAGCCGCTCGACAGGAAGCACAGATACGCAGTATTTT. This encodes CASSRSTGSTDTQYF.

The chain joins TRBV10-3 to TRBJ2-7, with 7 bases that match TRBD1. Germline lookup yields CDR1 ENHRY and CDR2 SYGVKD. The CDR3 length is 16 residues. The V segment lost 0 bases and the J segment 2 bases; nucleotides outside the gene matches: 7. The CDR3 DNA is TGTGCCATCAGTGAGTCGCTGTCAGGGGGACCCTACGAGCAGTACTTC. Protein: CAISESLSGGPYEQYF.

Written as DNA, the CDR3 is TGTGCCAGCTCTCCGCCGCACCTATACAACTATGGCTACACCTTC. This sequence encodes CASSPPHLYNYGYTF. This chain links TRBV2 with TRBJ1-2; D is uncertain. This CDR3 is 15 amino acids long. The V end was cut by 8 bases, the J end by 2 bases, with 18 bases between. Germline CDR1 and CDR2: SNHLY and FYNNEI.

The rearrangement links TRBV11-3 to TRBJ2-5, with 7 bases matching TRBD2. With V trimmed by 5 bases and J by 4 bases, 4 bases remained unmatched. Germline CDR1 reads SGHNT; CDR2 reads YENEEA. The CDR3 covers 13 residues. The CDR3 loop is CASSPTSAETQYF. The CDR3 DNA is TGTGCCAGCAGCCCTACTAGCGCAGAGACCCAGTACTTC.

This clone was observed once. Its ends do not fully match the called genes, so a read error is possible. The chain has TRBV7-7 and TRBJ2-3; maybe TRBD1 (5 bases). The CDR3 runs 13 residues. CDR1 and CDR2 (germline): SSHAT, FNYEAQ (reference sequence). Here the CDR3 reads CASSLAPGDTQYF. The CDR3 nucleotides are TGTGCTAGCAGCTTAGCTCCAGGGGATACGCAGTATTTT.

The chain is built from TRBV6-1 and TRBJ1-5, with D tentatively TRBD1 (6 bases). CDR1 is MNHNS, CDR2 SASEGT, per germline. The CDR3 is 15 residues long. With 4 bases removed from V and 6 bases from J, the gap between germline ends came to 16 bases. The CDR3 loop reads CASSGGKRTVQPQHF. The DNA of the CDR3 is TGTGCCAGCAGTGGGGGCAAGAGGACAGTTCAGCCCCAGCATTTT.

The chain has TRBV4-3 and TRBJ2-2; D is undetermined. This CDR3 has 14 amino acids. CDR1 and CDR2 (germline): LGHNA, YSLEER. Deletions cut 0 bases from V and 5 bases from J, with 7 bases between. The CDR3 nucleotides are TGCGCCAGCAGCCAAGAACGCGTAACCGGGGAGCTGTTTTTT. Its translation: CASSQERVTGELFF.

In this sample, this clone turned up once. V gene TRBV5-1 combines with J gene TRBJ1-3, with 8 bases identical to TRBD1. The germline V gene has CDR1 SGHRS and CDR2 YFSETQ. The CDR3 runs 18 residues. V shed 3 bases, J shed 0 bases, and the junction held 11 bases outside the gene matches. This CDR3 is CASSSTGDLKDSGNTIYF. DNA for the CDR3: TGCGCCAGCAGCTCGACAGGGGACCTAAAGGACTCTGGAAACACCATATATTTT.

V usage is TRBV25-1 and J usage is TRBJ1-1, with D possibly matching TRBD1 (5 bases). V gave up 7 bases and J gave up 6 bases, with 18 bases separating them. Germline V gives CDR1 MGHDK, CDR2 SYGVNS. The CDR3 length is 14 residues. CDR3 bases: TGTGCCAGCACCGCGTTTGGGGGGGAGGCTGAAGCTTTCTTT. This encodes CASTAFGGEAEAFF. Using reference TRBV25-1 and TRBJ1-1 for the parts outside the CDR3, the full variable domain is EADIYQTPRYLVIGTGKKITLECSQTMGHDKMYWYQQDPGMELHLIHYSYGVNSTEKGDLSSESTVSRIRTEHFPLTLESARPSHTSQYLCASTAFGGEAEAFFGQGTRLTVV.

The chain carries TRBV15 and TRBJ1-5, with a weak D call TRBD1 (6 bases). The V and J ends lost 5 bases and 6 bases respectively, with 11 bases between them. Germline CDR1 is LNHNV and CDR2 is YYDKDF (reference sequence). The CDR3 totals 13 residues. CDR3 sequence reads: CATSWTAFQPQHF. In DNA, the CDR3 is TGTGCCACCAGCTGGACAGCGTTTCAGCCCCAGCATTTT.

This rearrangement joins TRBV4-1 to TRBJ2-3; 13 bases match TRBD2. The V gene end was trimmed by 2 bases and the J gene end by 2 bases; junction bases not matched to a gene: 7. The CDR3 covers 18 residues. CDR1 and CDR2 (germline): MGHRA, YSYEKL. Here the CDR3 reads CASSQKTGTSGNTDTQYF. The CDR3 DNA follows: TGCGCCAGCAGCCAAAAAACCGGGACTAGCGGGAACACAGATACGCAGTATTTT.

The genes are TRBV29-1 and TRBJ1-1, with 7 bases fitting TRBD1. Germline-derived CDR1 and CDR2 are SQVTM and ANQGSEA. CDR3 length: 16 residues. V lost 7 bases, J lost 0 bases, and 14 bases stayed unmatched. The CDR3 sequence is CSAVSGTARLNTEAFF. The CDR3 DNA follows: TGCAGCGCGGTTTCCGGGACAGCAAGATTGAACACTGAAGCTTTCTTT.

Only a few counts were recorded for this clone. This chain uses TRBV10-1 with TRBJ1-2, with D hard to call. The germline V and J ends were trimmed by 3 bases and 2 bases, with 10 bases remaining between them. The CDR3 has 14 residues. Germline V CDR1 and CDR2: WNHNN, SYGVQD (reference sequence). The CDR3, as DNA: TGCGCCAGCAGTGAACAGCCGCCGAACTATGGCTACACCTTC. It codes for CASSEQPPNYGYTF.

J is TRBJ1-1 and V is TRBV27, with D maybe TRBD1 (5 bases). The CDR3 totals 16 residues. V lost 2 bases to trimming and J lost 2 bases, with 15 bases between them. Germline V gene lookup returns CDR1 MNHEY and CDR2 SMNVEV (reference sequence). CDR3 loop: CASSLRGTKNNTEAFF. The CDR3 DNA is TGTGCCAGCAGTTTACGGGGGACGAAAAATAACACTGAAGCTTTCTTT.

V gene TRBV6-5 combines with J gene TRBJ2-7, with D perhaps matching TRBD2 (6 bases). The CDR3 sequence is 15 residues long. Germline V gene data show CDR1 as MNHEY and CDR2 as SVGAGI. Trimming removed 6 bases from V and 3 bases from J, with 18 bases in between. CDR3 bases: TGTGCCAGCAGCCTCCGGCCAGGCGGGGACTACGAGCAGTACTTC. It is translated as CASSLRPGGDYEQYF.

V and J are TRBV29-1 and TRBJ2-1; TRBD2 agrees at 9 bases. CDR1 and CDR2 (germline): SQVTM, ANQGSEA. Trimming removed 3 bases from V and 7 bases from J; junction bases left unmatched: 16. This CDR3 has 17 residues. In nucleotides, the CDR3 is TGCAGCGTTGAGACCCCTGGGCTAGCGGGGTCTAGGAATGAGCAGTTCTTC. It specifies CSVETPGLAGSRNEQFF.

The genes are TRBV5-6 and TRBJ2-5, with 8 bases fitting TRBD1. Germline trimming cut 0 bases from V and 3 bases from J; bases unmatched to any gene: 7. In germline, CDR1 is SGHDT, CDR2 YYEEEE. The CDR3 runs 16 residues. CDR3 coding DNA: TGTGCCAGCAGCTTGGACAAACAGGGGGAAGAAGAGACCCAGTACTTC. Protein sequence: CASSLDKQGEEETQYF.

The chain carries TRBV19 and TRBJ2-2; 9 positions match TRBD2. J gave up 1 base and V 3 bases, and 6 bases lay outside the gene matches. Per germline, CDR1 LNHDA and CDR2 SQIVND (reference sequence). CDR3 size: 17 residues. CDR3 in amino acids: CASSMRLAGLNTGELFF. The DNA of the CDR3 is TGTGCCAGTAGTATGCGGCTAGCGGGATTGAACACCGGGGAGCTGTTTTTT.

The genes are TRBV19 and TRBJ2-3; 15 nucleotides align to TRBD2. From germline, CDR1 is LNHDA and CDR2 SQIVND (reference sequence). J was trimmed by 3 bases and V by 6 bases; bases with no gene match: 10. The CDR3 consists of 18 residues. This CDR3 reads CASSHGTSGRSVTDTQYF. For the CDR3, the DNA is TGTGCCAGTAGCCACGGGACTAGCGGGAGGTCTGTTACAGATACGCAGTATTTT.

The V gene is TRBV5-6, the J gene TRBJ2-1; 8 bases align to TRBD1. With V trimmed by 2 bases and J by 15 bases, 10 bases remained unmatched. The germline gives CDR1 SGHDT, CDR2 YYEEEE. This CDR3 is 13 amino acids long. The DNA of the CDR3 is TGTGCCAGCAGCTTAACAGGGGGGCATTCTTGGTTCTTC. Its protein is CASSLTGGHSWFF. Full variable domain (outside the CDR3, taken from reference TRBV5-6 and TRBJ2-1): DAGVTQSPTHLIKTRGQQVTLRCSPKSGHDTVSWYQQALGQGPQFIFQYYEEEERQRGNFPDRFSGHQFPNYSSELNVNALLLGDSALYLCASSLTGGHSWFFGPGTRLTVL.

The V gene is TRBV5-1, the J gene TRBJ1-4, with no clear D. CDR3 length: 16 amino acids. Looked up from germline, CDR1 is SGHRS and CDR2 is YFSETQ. The V and J ends lost 6 bases and 4 bases respectively, with 19 bases between them. For the CDR3, the DNA is TGCGCCAGCACCCCAAAAGCGCGTGCTTTTAATGAAAAACTGTTTTTT. This codes for CASTPKARAFNEKLFF.

About this clone itself: This sample includes further DNA sequences coding for the same CDR3. The chain joins TRBV30 to TRBJ2-3; 8 positions agree with TRBD2. This CDR3 region has 14 residues. J gave up 4 bases and V 1 base, and 4 bases lay outside the gene matches. CDR1 and CDR2 (germline): GTSNPN, SVGIG (reference sequence). The CDR3 region has the DNA TGTGCCTGGAGTGCCCGAGCGGGAGCAGATACGCAGTATTTT. Translated, it gives CAWSARAGADTQYF.

Here the CDR3 reads CASSITGSGRTQYF. CDR3 sequence (DNA): TGTGCCAGTAGTATTACAGGTAGCGGGAGAACGCAGTATTTT. The chain uses TRBV19 and TRBJ2-3; the match to TRBD2 covers 9 bases. CDR3 length: 14 residues. V lost 3 bases and J lost 9; bases outside the gene matches: 7. The V gene's germline CDR1 is LNHDA and CDR2 SQIVND (reference sequence).

The chain carries TRBV4-3 and TRBJ2-1; 10 nucleotides align to TRBD2. The germline V gene has CDR1 LGHNA and CDR2 YSLEER. Germline trimming cut 7 bases from V and 6 bases from J; bases unmatched to any gene: 27. The CDR3 loop spans 21 amino acids. The CDR3 loop is CASTPRTGKREGFRGCNEQFF. The CDR3 coding sequence is TGCGCCAGCACCCCCCGGACGGGGAAGCGGGAGGGGTTTCGAGGTTGCAATGAGCAGTTCTTC.

The chain is built from TRBV10-1 and TRBJ2-5, with D possibly being TRBD1 (5 bases). CDR3 length: 15 residues. Germline V lookup: CDR1 WNHNN, CDR2 SYGVQD (reference sequence). Trimming removed 7 bases from V and 3 bases from J, with 18 bases in between. In nucleotides, the CDR3 is TGCGCCAGCACCCAGGGTCGGACCGCCAAAGAGACCCAGTACTTC. Its protein product is CASTQGRTAKETQYF.

The V gene is TRBV5-1, the J gene TRBJ1-1; D may be TRBD1 (5 bases). Trimming took off 1 base at V and 1 base at J, with 20 bases between the two ends. Germline V gene sequence: CDR1 SGHRS, CDR2 YFSETQ. The CDR3 sequence is 18 residues long. The CDR3 sequence is CASSLNNGQGGQNTEAFF. Written as DNA, the CDR3 is TGCGCCAGCAGCTTGAATAACGGTCAGGGAGGACAGAACACTGAAGCTTTCTTT.